This passage covers 23 T cell receptor beta chains from one sample sequenced in a study of T cells in narcolepsy. Data came from immunoSEQ multiplex PCR; TCRdb stores just in-frame clones and leaves some out. This sample has tens of thousands of clones; around 85% occur once, and the top ten carry roughly 10%. Input material: memory (CD45RA-) CD4+ T cells from blood. The receptors were gathered from a human donor in good health.

This clone was observed a single time. V is TRBV19 and J is TRBJ2-2; the D gene is possibly TRBD1 (5 bases). The CDR3 runs 15 residues. The germline gives CDR1 LNHDA, CDR2 SQIVND (reference sequence). Deletions cut 0 bases from V and 1 base from J, with 6 bases between. In DNA form, the CDR3 reads TGTGCCAGTAGTATAGACAGGGTGAACACCGGGGAGCTGTTTTTT. Its translation is CASSIDRVNTGELFF.

This clone was counted once. The chain is built from TRBV6-1 and TRBJ2-7, with D perhaps matching TRBD1 (6 bases). CDR3 length equals 16 residues. CDR1 is MNHNS, CDR2 SASEGT, per germline. Trimming pared 3 bases from V and 0 bases from J, leaving 15 bases between. The CDR3, as DNA: TGTGCCAGCAGTGAGGCTTGGGGGACACCCTCCTACGAGCAGTACTTC. Translating gives CASSEAWGTPSYEQYF.

A single count supports this clone. This chain uses TRBV5-1 with TRBJ2-7; possibly TRBD1 for D (6 bases). Germline CDR1 and CDR2: SGHRS and YFSETQ. CDR3 length equals 15 residues. V lost 5 bases to trimming and J lost 0 bases, with 15 bases between them. CDR3 DNA: TGCGCCAGCAGACCCGGGACATTGAGCTCCTACGAGCAGTACTTC. Translated, it gives CASRPGTLSSYEQYF.

The V call is TRBV18, the J call TRBJ1-5; D unclear. Looked up from germline, CDR1 is KGHSH and CDR2 is LQKENI. The V end was cut by 6 bases, the J end by 0 bases, with 12 bases between. CDR3 length equals 15 residues. CDR3 region: CASSPSGTSNQPQHF. CDR3 nucleotide sequence: TGTGCCAGCTCCCCGTCTGGCACTAGCAATCAGCCCCAGCATTTT.

This clone was seen only once. The sample contains more than one DNA sequence encoding this CDR3. V gene TRBV20-1 combines with J gene TRBJ2-3, with D unresolved. Trimming stripped 8 bases from V and 0 bases from J, with 6 bases between. This CDR3 has 11 amino acids. The germline CDR1 and CDR2 sequences are DFQATT and SNEGSKA (reference sequence). The CDR3 spells CSPGSTDTQYF. In nucleotides, the CDR3 is TGCAGTCCAGGTAGCACAGATACGCAGTATTTT.

The V call is TRBV9, the J call TRBJ1-3; TRBD1 matches 7 bases. Trimming removed 3 bases from V and 1 base from J; junction bases left unmatched: 7. CDR1 is SGDLS, CDR2 YYNGEE, per germline. This CDR3 is 16 amino acids long. The CDR3, as DNA: TGTGCCAGCAGCGACACGGGACAGTTATCTGGAAACACCATATATTTT. Protein product: CASSDTGQLSGNTIYF.

J is TRBJ2-5 and V is TRBV23-1; 9 bases align to TRBD1. TRBV23-1 qualifies as an ORF whose function is uncertain. The CDR3 runs 18 residues. V gave up 2 bases and J gave up 5 bases; unmatched junction bases: 15. The CDR3 DNA sequence: TGCGCCAGCAGTCAAGCGAACTGCCCACAGGGGGCGCGGGAGACCCAGTACTTC. Translating it yields CASSQANCPQGARETQYF.

This clone has only a few counts. The chain couples TRBV4-3 to TRBJ2-7; possibly TRBD2 for D (6 bases). This CDR3 has 15 residues. The V end lost 3 bases, the J end lost 1 base, and 13 bases lay between the germline ends. The V gene's germline CDR1 is LGHNA and CDR2 YSLEER. CDR3 DNA: TGCGCCAGCAGCCACGGGACTGGCCTATCCTACGAGCAGTACTTC. This translates into CASSHGTGLSYEQYF.

The chain employs TRBV6-6 and TRBJ2-2, with D unclear. Trimming left V 4 bases short and J 6 bases short, with 15 bases between. The germline V gene encodes CDR1 MNHNY and CDR2 SVGAGI (reference sequence). The CDR3 sequence is 15 residues long. The CDR3 here is CASSSFGLRAGELFF. Here the CDR3 DNA reads TGTGCCAGCAGTTCTTTCGGGCTAAGAGCCGGGGAGCTGTTTTTT.

The chain links TRBV7-6 to TRBJ2-6; D gene unclear. CDR1 is SGHVS, CDR2 FNYEAQ, per germline. This CDR3 comprises 14 residues. V was pared by 6 bases and J by 0 bases, with 6 bases between. CDR3 sequence (DNA): TGTGCCAGCAGTCATTCCTCTGGGGCCAACGTCCTGACTTTC. Amino acids: CASSHSSGANVLTF.

V usage is TRBV19 and J usage is TRBJ1-2; D ambiguous. V shed 5 bases and J shed 4 bases, with 11 bases lying between them. CDR1 and CDR2 from the germline V gene are LNHDA and SQIVND (reference sequence). This CDR3 region has 13 residues. CDR3 bases: TGTGCCAGTAGTGTCCGGCTCGGCTATGGCTACACCTTC. It is translated as CASSVRLGYGYTF.

The rearrangement uses TRBV5-1 and TRBJ1-1, with TRBD1 identical over 7 bases. This CDR3 has 14 amino acids. Trimming removed 4 bases from V and 3 bases from J; junction bases left unmatched: 6. Germline V CDR1 and CDR2: SGHRS, YFSETQ. The CDR3 sequence: CASSLTGTHTEAFF. CDR3 in DNA: TGCGCCAGCAGCCTGACAGGGACGCACACTGAAGCTTTCTTT.

V gene TRBV5-4 combines with J gene TRBJ2-7, with TRBD2 matching 8 bases. Trimming cost V 3 bases and J 2 bases; bases outside gene matches: 7. Per germline, CDR1 SGHNT and CDR2 YYREEE (reference sequence). This CDR3 contains 15 residues. The CDR3 region has the DNA TGTGCCAGCAGCTCGGGACTAGGGTTAACCTACGAGCAGTACTTC. Protein product: CASSSGLGLTYEQYF. Full variable domain (missing parts from reference TRBV5-4 and TRBJ2-7): ETGVTQSPTHLIKTRGQQVTLRCSSQSGHNTVSWYQQALGQGPQFIFQYYREEENGRGNFPPRFSGLQFPNYSSELNVNALELDDSALYLCASSSGLGLTYEQYFGPGTRLTVT.

The chain recombines TRBV5-6 with TRBJ2-7; a possible D gene is TRBD1 (5 bases). The V gene lost 4 bases and the J gene lost 2 bases, with 13 bases spanning the gap. The length of the CDR3 is 14 residues. Germline CDR1 and CDR2: SGHDT and YYEEEE. The CDR3 here is CASSGLTVAYEQYF. The DNA for the CDR3 is TGTGCCAGCAGCGGGTTGACAGTAGCCTACGAGCAGTACTTC.

The CDR3 here is CASQTGTGGRSDTQYF. The CDR3 coding sequence is TGTGCCAGCCAAACCGGGACAGGGGGCCGGTCAGATACGCAGTATTTT. This chain connects TRBV28 to TRBJ2-3; 12 positions match TRBD1. With V trimmed by 8 bases and J by 4 bases, 10 bases remained unmatched. The CDR3 consists of 16 residues. Germline V gene lookup returns CDR1 MDHEN and CDR2 SYDVKM.

The chain recombines TRBV2 with TRBJ2-3; maybe TRBD2 (5 bases). CDR1 and CDR2 (germline): SNHLY, FYNNEI. V lost 6 bases and J lost 6, with 16 bases in between. CDR3 size: 14 residues. The CDR3 sequence: CASRRASPADTQYF. The CDR3 DNA reads TGTGCCAGCAGGCGGGCGTCCCCCGCCGATACGCAGTATTTT.

This clone was seen only a few times. The chain couples TRBV11-2 to TRBJ2-1, with 8 bases fitting TRBD2. There are 16 residues in the CDR3. The ends lost 7 bases at V and 3 bases at J; junction bases unmatched: 11. Germline V lookup: CDR1 SGHAT, CDR2 FQNNGV. The CDR3 region is CASTPTGGPFYNEQFF. In DNA, the CDR3 is TGTGCCAGCACCCCAACGGGGGGGCCCTTCTACAATGAGCAGTTCTTC.

The gene calls are TRBV2 and TRBJ1-5; no clear D. The CDR3 extends over 16 amino acids. Germline V gene sequence: CDR1 SNHLY, CDR2 FYNNEI. V lost 2 bases, J lost 11 bases, and 22 bases lay in between. The CDR3 region is CASSEKEVPSSRSQHF. CDR3 coding DNA: TGTGCCAGCAGTGAAAAAGAGGTCCCCAGCTCGCGGTCCCAGCATTTT.

Comment on this clone: At one of its ends the junction is not consistent with the germline gene, which may arise from a read error. V is TRBV7-7 and J is TRBJ2-1; 11 nucleotides align to TRBD2. Germline V CDR1 and CDR2: SSHAT, FNYEAQ (reference sequence). This CDR3 contains 15 residues. The CDR3 here is CASSLAGGRYNEQFF. DNA of the CDR3: TGTGCTAGCAGCTTAGCGGGAGGGAGGTACAATGAGCAGTTCTTC.

The genes are TRBV4-2 and TRBJ2-7; 7 bases line up with TRBD2. The CDR3 spans 15 residues. The V and J ends lost 3 bases and 3 bases, in that order; junction bases with no gene match: 8. Germline V gene data show CDR1 as LGHNA and CDR2 as YNFKEQ. CDR3 loop: CASSHPPRGGYEQYF. As DNA, the CDR3 is TGTGCCAGCAGCCATCCTCCCCGCGGGGGCTACGAGCAGTACTTC.

J is TRBJ2-7 and V is TRBV29-1, with D unresolved. V gave up 7 bases and J gave up 6 bases, with 16 bases separating them. CDR1 and CDR2 (germline): SQVTM, ANQGSEA. The CDR3 loop spans 12 amino acids. The CDR3: CSARSPAAEQYF. The DNA for the CDR3 is TGCAGCGCGAGGAGCCCTGCCGCCGAGCAGTACTTC.

J is TRBJ1-6 and V is TRBV27, with D perhaps matching TRBD1 (6 bases). The ends were cut back, 6 bases at V and 9 bases at J, with 21 bases in the middle. CDR1 is MNHEY and CDR2 is SMNVEV in the germline V gene (reference sequence). This CDR3 region has 16 residues. CDR3 sequence reads: CASSPGDTFLSSPLHF. Written as DNA, the CDR3 is TGTGCCAGCAGCCCCGGGGACACTTTCCTCTCTTCACCCCTCCACTTT.

V is TRBV5-6 and J is TRBJ1-5, with TRBD1 matching 9 bases. The germline V gene encodes CDR1 SGHDT and CDR2 YYEEEE. The CDR3 loop spans 14 amino acids. V lost 2 bases and J lost 4; bases outside the gene matches: 1. The CDR3 nucleotides read TGTGCCAGCAGCTTCGGACAGGGGAATCAGCCCCAGCATTTT. It specifies CASSFGQGNQPQHF.